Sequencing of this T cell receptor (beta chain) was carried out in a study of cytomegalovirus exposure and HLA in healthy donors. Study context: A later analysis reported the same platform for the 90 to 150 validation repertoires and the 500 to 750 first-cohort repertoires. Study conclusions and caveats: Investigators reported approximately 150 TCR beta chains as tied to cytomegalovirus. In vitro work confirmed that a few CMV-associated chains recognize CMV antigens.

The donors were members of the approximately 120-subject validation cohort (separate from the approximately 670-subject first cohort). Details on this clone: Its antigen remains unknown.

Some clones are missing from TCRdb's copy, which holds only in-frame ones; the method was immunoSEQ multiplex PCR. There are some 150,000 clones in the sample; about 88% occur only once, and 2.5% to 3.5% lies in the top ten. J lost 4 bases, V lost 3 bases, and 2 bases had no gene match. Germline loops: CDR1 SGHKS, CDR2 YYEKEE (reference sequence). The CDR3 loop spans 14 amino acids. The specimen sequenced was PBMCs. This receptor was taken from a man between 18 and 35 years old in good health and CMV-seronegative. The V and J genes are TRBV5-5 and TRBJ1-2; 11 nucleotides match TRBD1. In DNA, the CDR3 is TGTGCCAGCAGCTGGGGGACAGGGGGCTATGGCTACACCTTC. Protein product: CASSWGTGGYGYTF.